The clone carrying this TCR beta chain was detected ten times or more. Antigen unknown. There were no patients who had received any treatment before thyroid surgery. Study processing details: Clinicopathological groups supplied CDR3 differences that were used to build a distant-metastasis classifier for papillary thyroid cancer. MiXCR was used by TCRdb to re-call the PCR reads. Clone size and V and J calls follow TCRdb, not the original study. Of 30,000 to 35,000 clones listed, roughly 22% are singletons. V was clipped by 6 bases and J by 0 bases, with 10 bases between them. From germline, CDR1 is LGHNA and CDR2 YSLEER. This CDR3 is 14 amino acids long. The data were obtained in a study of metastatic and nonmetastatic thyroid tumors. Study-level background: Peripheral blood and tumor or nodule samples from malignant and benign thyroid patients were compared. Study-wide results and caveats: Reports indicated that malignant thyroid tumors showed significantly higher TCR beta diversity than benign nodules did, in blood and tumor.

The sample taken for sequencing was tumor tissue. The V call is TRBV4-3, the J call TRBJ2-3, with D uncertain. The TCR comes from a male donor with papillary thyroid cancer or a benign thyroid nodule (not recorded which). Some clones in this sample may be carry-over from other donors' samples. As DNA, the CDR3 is TGCGCCAGCAGTGTCGGGCTAAGCACAGATACGCAGTATTTT. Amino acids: CASSVGLSTDTQYF.